These T cell receptor beta chains were read from a single sample in a study of cytomegalovirus exposure and HLA in healthy donors. The method was immunoSEQ multiplex PCR; TCRdb's version includes in-frame clones alone and lacks a portion of them. The sample has more than 95,000 clones; the top ten hold 2% to 2.5%. The material sequenced was PBMCs. The receptors were sampled from a man in his forties or fifties in good health and CMV-seronegative. The CDR3 runs from the conserved cysteine through the conserved F or W. D genes are given only for firm matches.

j_call cdr3_length v_call d_call cdr3_nt cdr3_aa
TRBJ1-2 15 TRBV11-3 NA TGTGCCAGCAGCTTAGATCCCGGACAGATCTATGGCTACACCTTC CASSLDPGQIYGYTF
TRBJ2-3 15 TRBV7-2 TRBD2 TGTGCCAGTATCCCTAGCGGGGGTCGCACAGATACGCAGTATTTT CASIPSGGRTDTQYF
TRBJ2-7 15 TRBV6-5 TRBD1 TGTGCCAGCAGAACGGGACAGGGGGCGTACTACGAGCAGTACTTC CASRTGQGAYYEQYF
TRBJ2-7 14 TRBV5-1 NA TGCGCCAGCAGCCCTGGACAGCCATCCTACGAGCAGTACTTC CASSPGQPSYEQYF
TRBJ2-5 15 TRBV7-2 NA TGTGCCAGCAGCTTGGGTGCGGTTTACCAAGAGACCCAGTACTTC CASSLGAVYQETQYF
TRBJ2-1 15 TRBV7-6 TRBD1 TGTGCCAGCAGCTTAGCGGGACAGAATTACAATGAGCAGTTCTTC CASSLAGQNYNEQFF
TRBJ2-1 14 TRBV29-1 NA TGCAGCGTTGAACCCGGGAGCTCCTACAATGAGCAGTTCTTC CSVEPGSSYNEQFF
TRBJ1-1 13 TRBV29-1 NA TGCAGCGTTGGCACAGGGAGGAACACTGAAGCTTTCTTT CSVGTGRNTEAFF
TRBJ2-3 13 TRBV30 NA TGTGCCTGGAGTGTCCCCGGGAAAGATACGCAGTATTTT CAWSVPGKDTQYF
TRBJ1-5 13 TRBV6-5 NA TGTGCCAGCACTTGGGGGGTCAATCAGCCCCAGCATTTT CASTWGVNQPQHF
TRBJ2-7 12 TRBV10-3 NA TGTGCCATCAGTGACAGTCCCTACGAGCAGTACTTC CAISDSPYEQYF
TRBJ1-2 13 TRBV7-9 NA TGTGCCAGCAGCCTAGGGGAGAGCTATGGCTACACCTTC CASSLGESYGYTF
TRBJ2-7 15 TRBV28 NA TGTGCCAGCAGTTTGACACAGGTTAGCTCCTACGAGCAGTACTTC CASSLTQVSSYEQYF
TRBJ1-2 18 TRBV18 NA TGTGCCAGCTCACTCAACATCGGCCACGGACAGTCTAACTATGGCTACACCTTC CASSLNIGHGQSNYGYTF
TRBJ2-5 14 TRBV7-9 NA TGTGCCAGCAGCTTACAGGGGCCGCAAGAGACCCAGTACTTC CASSLQGPQETQYF
TRBJ1-4 13 TRBV19 TRBD1 TGTGCCAGTAGTATATACAGGGGTGAAAAACTGTTTTTT CASSIYRGEKLFF
TRBJ2-7 14 TRBV9 TRBD1 TGTGCCAGCAGCGTAGGGACAGGGGCCTACGAGCAGTACTTC CASSVGTGAYEQYF
TRBJ2-7 13 TRBV7-9 TRBD1 TGTGCCAGCAGCACCCGACAGGGCCACGAGCAGTACTTC CASSTRQGHEQYF
TRBJ2-3 15 TRBV5-1 NA TGCGCCAGCAGCTTGACCCAGGGTAGCACAGATACGCAGTATTTT CASSLTQGSTDTQYF
TRBJ1-1 14 TRBV19 TRBD1 TGTGCCAGTAGAGGTACAGGGGAAGGCACTGAAGCTTTCTTT CASRGTGEGTEAFF
TRBJ1-2 15 TRBV15 TRBD1 TGTGCCACCAGCAGAGCCTTCGGGACAGGGGATGGCTACACCTTC CATSRAFGTGDGYTF
TRBJ1-2 13 TRBV25-1 NA TGTGCCAGCAGTCAAGTGGAGAACTATGGCTACACCTTC CASSQVENYGYTF
TRBJ1-5 17 TRBV6-1 TRBD1 TGTGCCAGCAGTGCGGGACAGGCCTTTTATAGCAATCAGCCCCAGCATTTT CASSAGQAFYSNQPQHF
TRBJ2-3 14 TRBV5-4 NA TGTGCCAGCAGCCCTGACTCCTCCCCAGATACGCAGTATTTT CASSPDSSPDTQYF
TRBJ2-2 16 TRBV5-1 TRBD2 TGCGCCAGCAGCTTGGAACTAGCGGGAGCGGGCGGGGAGCTGTTTTTT CASSLELAGAGGELFF
TRBJ2-3 16 TRBV28 TRBD2 TGTGCCAGCAGTCCTCTAGCGGGAGGGCCCTCATATACGCAGTATTTT CASSPLAGGPSYTQYF
TRBJ2-2 15 TRBV5-6 TRBD2 TGTGCCAGCAGCTTACTAGCGGGAGGCACCGGGGAGCTGTTTTTT CASSLLAGGTGELFF
TRBJ1-5 16 TRBV7-9 TRBD1 TGTGCCAGCAGCCCCGACAGGGGGCTTAGCAATCAGCCCCAGCATTTT CASSPDRGLSNQPQHF
TRBJ2-7 13 TRBV29-1 TRBD2 TGCAGCGTTACAAGGACTAGCGGTATCGAGCAGTACTTC CSVTRTSGIEQYF
TRBJ2-1 16 TRBV7-9 TRBD2 TGTGCCAGCAGCTTAGGCCTAGCGGGAGGGCTTCGGGAGCAGTTCTTC CASSLGLAGGLREQFF
TRBJ2-1 13 TRBV9 NA TGTGCCAGCAGCTCAGACTGGTACAATGAGCAGTTCTTC CASSSDWYNEQFF
TRBJ2-3 15 TRBV29-1 NA TGCAGCGTGGCCGGAGGGAAAGATGGCACAGATACGCAGTATTTT CSVAGGKDGTDTQYF
TRBJ2-5 13 TRBV4-3 NA TGCGCCACGGGGAGGCGGCCAGGAGAGACCCAGTACTTC CATGRRPGETQYF
TRBJ2-7 14 TRBV7-8 NA TGTGCCAGCAGCGCGGCGGATAGCTCCTACGAGCAGTACTTC CASSAADSSYEQYF
TRBJ2-3 19 TRBV4-3 TRBD2 TGCGCCAGCAGCCAAGATATGGTCTTGGGACTAGTGGGGCCAGATACGCAGTATTTT CASSQDMVLGLVGPDTQYF
TRBJ1-4 12 TRBV5-1 NA TGCGCCAGCAGCTTGGTGGCTGAAAAACTGTTTTTT CASSLVAEKLFF